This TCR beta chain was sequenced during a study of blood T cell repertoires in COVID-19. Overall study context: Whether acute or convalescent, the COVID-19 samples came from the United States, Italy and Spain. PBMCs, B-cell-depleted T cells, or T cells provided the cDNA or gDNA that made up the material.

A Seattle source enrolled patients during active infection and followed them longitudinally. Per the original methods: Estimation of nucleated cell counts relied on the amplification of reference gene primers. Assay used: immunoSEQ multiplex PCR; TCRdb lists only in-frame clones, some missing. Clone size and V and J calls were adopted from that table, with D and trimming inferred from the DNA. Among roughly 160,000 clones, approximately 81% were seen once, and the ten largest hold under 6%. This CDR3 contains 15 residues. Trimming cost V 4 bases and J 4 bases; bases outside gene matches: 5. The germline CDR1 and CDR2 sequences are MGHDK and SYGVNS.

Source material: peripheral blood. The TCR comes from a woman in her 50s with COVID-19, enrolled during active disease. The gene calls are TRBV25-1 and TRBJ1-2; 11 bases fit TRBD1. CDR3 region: CASSVGQGAPYGYTF. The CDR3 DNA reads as TGTGCCAGCAGTGTAGGACAGGGGGCCCCCTATGGCTACACCTTC.